This TCR beta chain is from a study of T cells in Graves' hyperthyroidism and ophthalmopathy. RNA transcripts gave rise to amplified TCR beta CDR3 regions. The primer set for the first-round RT-PCR of the TCR CDR3 was HTBI. TCRdb independently ran MiXCR on the multiplex PCR reads; one entry per CDR3 protein. The sample includes about 560,000 distinct CDR3 sequences, approximately 14% of them seen just once. This clonotype was recorded once. Patients were aged 18 to 65, had disease duration under 2 months, and had newly diagnosed hyperthyroidism. CDR1 is SEHNR and CDR2 is FQNEAQ in the germline V gene (reference sequence). This CDR3 comprises 14 residues. Between the trimmed V and J ends, which lost 0 bases and 6 bases, there was a span of 12 bases.

Sequenced: blood. V usage is TRBV7-9 and J usage is TRBJ2-7; no clear D. This TCR derives from a woman in her twenties or thirties with Graves' hyperthyroidism. CDR3 loop: CASSLALRSGEQYF. The DNA for the CDR3 is TGTGCCAGCAGCTTAGCGCTTAGGAGTGGCGAGCAGTACTTC. The whole variable domain, remainder taken from reference TRBV7-9 and TRBJ2-7, is DTGVSQNPRHKITKRGQNVTFRCDPISEHNRLYWYRQTLGQGPEFLTYFQNEAQLEKSRLLSDRFSAERPKGSFSTLEIQRTEQGDSAMYLCASSLALRSGEQYFGPGTRLTVT.